The 9 T cell receptor beta chains below were found in one sample sequenced in a study of Tregs in tolerant kidney transplant recipients. The nonmyeloablative bone marrow transplants came from related graft donors, with transient mixed chimerism. Generated by immunoSEQ multiplex PCR, the TCRdb table keeps only in-frame clones and is missing some. The sample shows 13,000 to 15,000 clones, and 25% to 30% sits with its ten largest clones. Sequencing used CD8+ T cells from blood (PBMCs), obtained 6 months after the transplant. The receptors here all came from a human patient who received a combined kidney and bone marrow transplant. Among the T cells, some may be from the graft donor.

About this clone itself: Compared with germline, one end of the junction differs, possibly owing to a read error. The read comes to an end 3 residues before the CDR3 does, leaving the germline J gene to fill in the end. Other nucleotide sequences in the sample specify the same CDR3. The chain recombines TRBV20-1 with TRBJ2-2; 7 nucleotides match TRBD1. This CDR3 is built from 16 residues. The germline CDR1 and CDR2 sequences are DFQATT and SNEGSKA (reference sequence). Incomplete CDR3 DNA: TGTAGTGCTAGAGATCGGACAGGTCCGAACACCGGGGAG. Amino acids: CSARDRTGPNTGE. The entire CDR3 protein is CSARDRTGPNTGELFF.

Worth noting for this clone: Read data end 3 residues before the CDR3 end; the end is taken from the germline J gene. The chain is built from TRBV27 and TRBJ2-3; D is perhaps TRBD1 (5 bases). Germline V gives CDR1 MNHEY, CDR2 SMNVEV (reference sequence). The germline V and J ends were trimmed by 4 bases and 0 bases, with 14 bases remaining between them. The CDR3 loop spans 16 amino acids. The sequenced CDR3 bases are TGTGCCAGCAGTTCTAGGACATCGACTAGCACAGATACG. It yields the protein CASSSRTSTSTDT. The whole CDR3 region reads CASSSRTSTSTDTQYF.

A note on this clone: Sequencing ends 3 residues short of the CDR3 end; the germline J gene provides the rest. The chain carries TRBV6-1 and TRBJ1-1; D might be TRBD1 (6 bases). The germline V and J ends were trimmed by 1 base and 5 bases, with 11 bases remaining between them. The CDR3 has 14 residues. Germline assignment: CDR1 MNHNS and CDR2 SASEGT. CDR3 region: CASSEGGHWTEAFF. The CDR3 bases that were read are TGTGCCAGCAGTGAAGGGGGACATTGGACTGAA.

With respect to this clone: The read halts 3 residues ahead of the CDR3 end, with the missing end drawn from the germline J gene. The V call is TRBV13, the J call TRBJ2-1, with a tentative D call TRBD2 (6 bases). This CDR3 is 14 amino acids long. Germline-derived CDR1 and CDR2 are PRHDT and FYEKMQ (reference sequence). Trimming removed 5 bases at V and 6 bases at J, with 14 bases between. The part of the CDR3 DNA that was read is TGTGCCAGCAGCCCGCGACTAGAGGGCAATGAG. Residues: CASSPRLEGNE. The entire CDR3 is CASSPRLEGNEQFF.

Details on this clone: The sequence runs out 3 residues before the end of the CDR3; the remainder is reconstructed from the germline J gene. J is TRBJ2-1 and V is TRBV19, with D perhaps given as TRBD1 or TRBD2 (5 bases each). Germline lookup yields CDR1 LNHDA and CDR2 SQIVND (reference sequence). The CDR3 spans 15 residues. The germline V and J ends were trimmed by 6 bases and 2 bases, with 14 bases remaining between them. The sequenced part of the CDR3 DNA is TGTGCCAGTAGGAACTTCGAGGGGACCTACAATGAG. It yields the protein CASRNFEGTYNE. In full, the CDR3 is CASRNFEGTYNEQFF.

Details on this clone: Sequencing ends 3 residues short of the CDR3 end; the germline J gene provides the rest. The chain combines TRBV10-3 with TRBJ2-7; D is possibly TRBD1 (6 bases). This CDR3 region has 13 residues. Germline CDR1 and CDR2: ENHRY and SYGVKD. V was shortened by 11 bases and J by 0 bases, with 14 bases between the two germline ends. The CDR3 protein is CAGSGTTSYEQYF. The covered CDR3 bases are TGTGCCGGCTCCGGGACAACCTCCTACGAG.

In regard to this clone: The read halts 3 residues ahead of the CDR3 end, with the missing end drawn from the germline J gene. V and J are TRBV7-9 and TRBJ1-1; TRBD1 might be the D (6 bases). The germline gives CDR1 SEHNR, CDR2 FQNEAQ (reference sequence). Trimming pared 1 base from V and 4 bases from J, leaving 13 bases between. The CDR3 has 15 amino acids. Partial CDR3 DNA: TGTGCCAGCAGCTTAGTACAGGGATGGACCACTGAA. Its translation: CASSLVQGWTTE. The CDR3 in its entirety is CASSLVQGWTTEAFF.

A remark on this clone: Sequencing ends 3 residues short of the CDR3 end; the germline J gene provides the rest. The V call is TRBV7-9, the J call TRBJ1-2; D is ambiguous. In germline, CDR1 is SEHNR, CDR2 FQNEAQ (reference sequence). The CDR3 sequence is 14 residues long. Trimming left V 4 bases short and J 6 bases short, with 15 bases between. The CDR3 bases that were read are TGTGCCAGCAGCTCCACCTCGTTTGCGGATGGC. Protein sequence: CASSSTSFADG. In full, the CDR3 is CASSSTSFADGYTF.

Notes on this clone: The read gets to within 3 residues of the CDR3 end, and the germline J gene fills in the rest. The rearrangement joins TRBV7-8 to TRBJ2-1, with 10 nucleotides matching TRBD1. The CDR3 is 16 amino acids. Germline CDR1 SGHVS, CDR2 FQNEAQ. With 1 base clipped from V and 5 bases from J, the junction kept 5 bases outside the gene matches. CDR3 DNA (partial): TGTGCCAGCAGCTTAGGTGACAGGGGGCCACACAATGAG. Its translation: CASSLGDRGPHNE. The complete CDR3 sequence is CASSLGDRGPHNEQFF. Complete variable domain (other parts from reference TRBV7-8 and TRBJ2-1): GAGVSQSPRYKVAKRGQDVALRCDPISGHVSLFWYQQALGQGPEFLTYFQNEAQLDKSGLPSDRFFAERPEGSVSTLKIQRTQQEDSAVYLCASSLGDRGPHNEQFFGPGTRLTVL.